This record looks at one T cell receptor beta chain sequence and its context. The sample originates from a study of identical twins. MiXCR, applied by TCRdb to the 5' RACE reads, yields one record per CDR3 protein. The table records 400,000 to 550,000 distinct CDR3 sequences, 24% of them present only once. This sample was shared with a second study, whose subject was T cells expressing NK-cell markers. From that paper: Seven of the eight sequenced donors were classified as HCMV-seropositive, and one was classified as seronegative. The CD3+CD56-NKG2C+ fraction of a handful of donors was also led by these clonotypes.

The TCR comes from a woman under 30 in good health. The sequenced sample was CD4+ T cells sorted from blood.

CDR3 sequence (DNA): TGTGCCAGCAGTTTCTTGGCGACTAGTCGTTTCGACGAGCAGTACTTC. Translated: CASSFLATSRFDEQYF. The V call is TRBV27, the J call TRBJ2-7; D perhaps matches TRBD2 (6 bases). Deletions cut 3 bases from V and 5 bases from J, with 20 bases between. CDR3 length: 16 residues. Germline values: CDR1 MNHEY, CDR2 SMNVEV (reference sequence).